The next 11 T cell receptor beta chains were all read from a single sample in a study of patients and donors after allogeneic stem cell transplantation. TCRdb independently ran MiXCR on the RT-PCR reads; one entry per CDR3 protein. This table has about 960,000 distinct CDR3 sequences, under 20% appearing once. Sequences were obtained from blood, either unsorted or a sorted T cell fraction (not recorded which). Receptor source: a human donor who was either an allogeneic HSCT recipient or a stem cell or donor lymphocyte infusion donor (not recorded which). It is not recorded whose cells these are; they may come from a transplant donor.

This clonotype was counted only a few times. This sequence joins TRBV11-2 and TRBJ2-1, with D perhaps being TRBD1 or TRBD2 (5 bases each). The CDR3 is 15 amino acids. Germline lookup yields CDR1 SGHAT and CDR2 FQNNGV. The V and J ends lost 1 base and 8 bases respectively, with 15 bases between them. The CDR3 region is CASSLVGTYGHEQFF. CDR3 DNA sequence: TGTGCCAGCAGCTTAGTAGGGACCTACGGGCATGAGCAGTTCTTC.

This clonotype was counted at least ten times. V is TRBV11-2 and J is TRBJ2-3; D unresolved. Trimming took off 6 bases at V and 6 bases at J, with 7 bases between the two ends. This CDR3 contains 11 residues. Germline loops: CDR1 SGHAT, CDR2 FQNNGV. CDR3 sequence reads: CASSIYDTQYF. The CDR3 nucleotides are TGTGCCAGCAGTATTTACGATACGCAGTATTTT.

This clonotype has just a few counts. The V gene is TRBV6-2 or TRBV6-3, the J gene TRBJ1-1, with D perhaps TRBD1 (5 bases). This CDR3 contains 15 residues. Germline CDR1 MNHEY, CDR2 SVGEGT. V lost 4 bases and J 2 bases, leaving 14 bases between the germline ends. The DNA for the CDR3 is TGTGCCAGCAGTTCGTTGACAGATCTTAACACTGAAGCTTTCTTT. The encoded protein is CASSSLTDLNTEAFF.

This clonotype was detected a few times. The CDR3 protein is CASSPRATAWDEQYF. CDR3 coding DNA: TGTGCCAGCAGTCCTCGGGCCACGGCTTGGGACGAGCAGTACTTC. The chain uses TRBV12-3 or TRBV12-4 and TRBJ2-7; no clear D. V was cut by 5 bases and J by 5 bases, with 19 bases left in between. The CDR3 is made up of 15 amino acids.

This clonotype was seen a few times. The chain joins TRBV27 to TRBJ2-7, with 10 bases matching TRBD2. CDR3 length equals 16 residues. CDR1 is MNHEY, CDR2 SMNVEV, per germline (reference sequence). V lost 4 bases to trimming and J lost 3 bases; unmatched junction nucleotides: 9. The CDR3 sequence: CASSSTPGTSDYEQYF. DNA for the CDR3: TGTGCCAGCAGTTCTACGCCCGGGACTAGCGACTACGAGCAGTACTTC.

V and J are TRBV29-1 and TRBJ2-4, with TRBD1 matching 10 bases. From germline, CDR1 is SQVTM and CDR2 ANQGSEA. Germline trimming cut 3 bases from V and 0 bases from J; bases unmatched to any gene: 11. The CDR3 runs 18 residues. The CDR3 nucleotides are TGCAGCGTTGAGGGTAGGACAGGGGGTATGATAGCCAAAAACATTCAGTACTTC. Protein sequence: CSVEGRTGGMIAKNIQYF.

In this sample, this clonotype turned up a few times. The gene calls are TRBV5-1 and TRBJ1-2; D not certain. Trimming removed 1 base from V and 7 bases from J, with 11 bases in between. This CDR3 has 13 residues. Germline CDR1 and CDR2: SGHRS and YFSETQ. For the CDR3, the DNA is TGCGCCAGCAGCTTGACCTCACCTGGTGGCTACACCTTC. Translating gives CASSLTSPGGYTF.

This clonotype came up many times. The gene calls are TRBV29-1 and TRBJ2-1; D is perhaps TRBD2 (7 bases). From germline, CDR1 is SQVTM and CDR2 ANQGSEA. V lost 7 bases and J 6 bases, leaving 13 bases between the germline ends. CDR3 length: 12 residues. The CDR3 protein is CSGGGGFNEQFF. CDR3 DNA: TGCAGCGGGGGAGGGGGGTTCAATGAGCAGTTCTTC.

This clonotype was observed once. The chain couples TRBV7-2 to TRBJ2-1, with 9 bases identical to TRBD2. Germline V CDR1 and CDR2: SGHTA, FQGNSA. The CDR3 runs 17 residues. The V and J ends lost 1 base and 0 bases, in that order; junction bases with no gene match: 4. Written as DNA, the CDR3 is TGTGCCAGCAGCTTAGTTCGTAGCGGGGGCTCCTACAATGAGCAGTTCTTC. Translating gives CASSLVRSGGSYNEQFF.

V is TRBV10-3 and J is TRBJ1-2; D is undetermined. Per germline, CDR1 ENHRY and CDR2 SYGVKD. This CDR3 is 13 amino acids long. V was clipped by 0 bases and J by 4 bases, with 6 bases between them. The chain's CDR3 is CAISESQFYGYTF. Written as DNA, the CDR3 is TGTGCCATCAGTGAGTCGCAGTTCTATGGCTACACCTTC.

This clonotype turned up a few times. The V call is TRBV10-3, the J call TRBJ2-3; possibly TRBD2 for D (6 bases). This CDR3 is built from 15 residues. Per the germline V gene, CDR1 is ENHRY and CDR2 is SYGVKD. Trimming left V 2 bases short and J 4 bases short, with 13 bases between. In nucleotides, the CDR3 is TGTGCCATCAGTGAGGCGGGGCCCGTCCCAGATACGCAGTATTTT. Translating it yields CAISEAGPVPDTQYF.